Below, 13 T cell receptor beta chains from the same sample are listed, as sequenced in a study of T cell responses to AZD1222 COVID-19 vaccine. Clones were read by immunoSEQ multiplex PCR, and TCRdb kept only the in-frame ones, dropping some. The sample contains roughly 120,000 clones, more than 70% of which appear only once. The input for sequencing was peripheral blood, taken on day 0 of AZD1222 vaccination. These receptors all stem from an adult in good health.

The chain carries TRBV9 and TRBJ1-4, with D possibly being TRBD1 (5 bases). Per germline, CDR1 SGDLS and CDR2 YYNGEE. V was shortened by 0 bases and J by 4 bases, with 10 bases between the two germline ends. The CDR3 has 15 amino acids. CDR3 nucleotide sequence: TGTGCCAGCAGCGTAGTGGGGGAGAATAATGAAAAACTGTTTTTT. As protein: CASSVVGENNEKLFF.

The chain employs TRBV27 and TRBJ2-5; a possible D gene is TRBD2 (7 bases). This CDR3 spans 13 amino acids. Germline V gives CDR1 MNHEY, CDR2 SMNVEV (reference sequence). With 5 bases removed from V and 5 bases from J, the gap between germline ends came to 12 bases. The CDR3, as DNA: TGTGCCAGCAGTCGGGGGGCGGTTGAGACCCAGTACTTC. Amino acid sequence: CASSRGAVETQYF.

The rearrangement joins TRBV7-8 to TRBJ1-1; TRBD1 might be the D (5 bases). The CDR3 is made up of 13 amino acids. The germline V gene has CDR1 SGHVS and CDR2 FQNEAQ. The V and J ends lost 2 bases and 5 bases respectively, with 9 bases between them. Here the CDR3 reads CASSLQGRTEAFF. The CDR3, as DNA: TGTGCCAGCAGCTTACAGGGTAGGACTGAAGCTTTCTTT.

The chain couples TRBV5-4 to TRBJ2-1; 9 nucleotides agree with TRBD1. J was trimmed by 7 bases and V by 4 bases; bases with no gene match: 6. Germline assignment: CDR1 SGHNT and CDR2 YYREEE (reference sequence). This CDR3 has 14 residues. CDR3 in DNA: TGTGCCAGCAGCGGGGGACAGGGTAGGAATGAGCAGTTCTTC. This encodes CASSGGQGRNEQFF.

The J gene is TRBJ2-7, the V gene TRBV5-4; D may match TRBD1 or TRBD2 (5 bases each). The CDR3 has 16 amino acids. The V end was cut by 0 bases, the J end by 3 bases, with 16 bases between. The germline V gene encodes CDR1 SGHNT and CDR2 YYREEE (reference sequence). CDR3 in DNA: TGTGCCAGCAGCTTGGCCGGGACGCGAAAAAACTACGAGCAGTACTTC. It is translated as CASSLAGTRKNYEQYF.

This clone was picked up a small number of times. J is TRBJ1-2 and V is TRBV19, with D uncertain. CDR3 size: 14 residues. Trimming took 5 bases from V and 8 from J, leaving 18 bases between them. Germline V gene sequence: CDR1 LNHDA, CDR2 SQIVND (reference sequence). CDR3 in DNA: TGTGCCAGTAGTTCCGACACCCTCCCTCGGGGCTACACCTTC. Its protein product is CASSSDTLPRGYTF.

The genes are TRBV30 and TRBJ1-5, with D perhaps matching TRBD1 (6 bases). CDR1 is GTSNPN and CDR2 is SVGIG in the germline V gene (reference sequence). Trimming cost V 5 bases and J 5 bases, with 13 bases left between them. There are 13 residues in the CDR3. The CDR3 protein is CAWGTQGHQPQHF. The CDR3 coding sequence is TGTGCCTGGGGGACACAGGGCCATCAGCCCCAGCATTTT.

The chain combines TRBV30 with TRBJ1-2; possible D gene TRBD1, 6 bases. CDR1 and CDR2 from the germline V gene are GTSNPN and SVGIG (reference sequence). This CDR3 spans 12 amino acids. Trimming took 2 bases from V and 8 from J, leaving 12 bases between them. The CDR3 DNA follows: TGTGCCTGGAGTAGGGGGGGCAGGGGCTACACCTTC. Translating it yields CAWSRGGRGYTF.

The rearrangement links TRBV6-2 or TRBV6-3 to TRBJ2-1; TRBD1 matches 9 bases. Germline CDR1 reads MNHEY; CDR2 reads SVGEGT. V was clipped by 1 base and J by 9 bases; unmatched bases: 4. There are 14 residues in the CDR3. This CDR3 is CASSYLGQGTEQFF. CDR3 bases: TGTGCCAGCAGTTACTTGGGACAGGGAACTGAGCAGTTCTTC.

J is TRBJ1-1 and V is TRBV15; tentative D call: TRBD1 (5 bases). CDR3 size: 17 residues. CDR1 and CDR2 from the germline V gene are LNHNV and YYDKDF (reference sequence). V was cut by 1 base and J by 0 bases, with 15 bases left in between. CDR3: CATSRGGGADMNTEAFF. As DNA, the CDR3 is TGTGCCACCAGCAGAGGGGGAGGGGCTGACATGAACACTGAAGCTTTCTTT.

The chain joins TRBV27 to TRBJ2-1; tentatively, D is TRBD2 (6 bases). Trimming left V 3 bases short and J 8 bases short, with 14 bases between. Germline V gene sequence: CDR1 MNHEY, CDR2 SMNVEV (reference sequence). The CDR3 sequence is 14 residues long. CDR3 region: CASSFGGGWDEQFF. The CDR3 DNA reads TGTGCCAGCAGTTTTGGTGGAGGGTGGGATGAGCAGTTCTTC.

This clone appeared a few times. This rearrangement joins TRBV25-1 to TRBJ2-7; D could derive from TRBD1 or TRBD2 (6 bases each). CDR1 is MGHDK, CDR2 SYGVNS, per germline. V was pared by 5 bases and J by 0 bases, with 14 bases between. The CDR3 sequence is 15 residues long. CDR3: CASSNGWGASYEQYF. The CDR3 DNA reads as TGTGCCAGCAGTAATGGTTGGGGGGCCTCCTACGAGCAGTACTTC.

The V gene is TRBV5-1, the J gene TRBJ1-5; D is perhaps TRBD1 (5 bases). Germline values: CDR1 SGHRS, CDR2 YFSETQ. The length of the CDR3 is 15 residues. Trimming shortened V by 0 bases and J by 6 bases, and 13 bases separated the two germline ends. CDR3 protein: CASSLAGREGQPQHF. In DNA form, the CDR3 reads TGCGCCAGCAGCTTGGCGGGCAGGGAGGGTCAGCCCCAGCATTTT.